Following are 12 T cell receptor beta chains from one sample sequenced in a study of STAT3 mutations in large granular lymphocyte leukemia. Whole-study results and caveats: Every T-LGLL patient had at least one immunodominant TCRbeta clonotype.

No antigen has been identified for these receptors. Method: immunoSEQ multiplex PCR; TCRdb's copy keeps in-frame clones and lacks some. Seen here are some 7,000 clones, less than 60% observed once, and the top ten hold around four fifths. Sequenced material: peripheral blood mononuclear cells. Source of these receptors: a boy between 10 and 17 years old with T-cell large granular lymphocyte leukemia. Some clones in this sample may be carry-over from other donors' samples.

The chain has TRBV4-1 and TRBJ2-7; tentatively, D is TRBD2 (6 bases). The CDR3 covers 17 residues. Trimming left V 0 bases short and J 3 bases short, with 18 bases between. The germline V gene has CDR1 MGHRA and CDR2 YSYEKL. CDR3 region: CASSQETREFKIYEQYF. The CDR3 bases are TGCGCCAGCAGCCAAGAAACCCGGGAGTTTAAAATCTACGAGCAGTACTTC.

The chain uses TRBV13 and TRBJ2-7, with D perhaps matching TRBD1 (5 bases). Germline CDR1 is PRHDT and CDR2 is FYEKMQ (reference sequence). V was trimmed by 0 bases and J by 2 bases, leaving 8 bases between them. CDR3 length: 14 amino acids. The CDR3 nucleotides read TGTGCCAGCAGCTTAGGGACAGTTACCTACGAGCAGTACTTC. Translated, it gives CASSLGTVTYEQYF. The whole variable domain, remainder taken from reference TRBV13 and TRBJ2-7, is AAGVIQSPRHLIKEKRETATLKCYPIPRHDTVYWYQQGPGQDPQFLISFYEKMQSDKGSIPDRFSAQQFSDYHSELNMSSLELGDSALYFCASSLGTVTYEQYFGPGTRLTVT.

The chain has TRBV5-5 and TRBJ1-2; perhaps TRBD1 as D (5 bases). The CDR3 length is 14 residues. Germline V lookup: CDR1 SGHKS, CDR2 YYEKEE (reference sequence). V was clipped by 4 bases and J by 7 bases, with 17 bases between them. CDR3 region: CASSGGIRYSGYTF. The CDR3 nucleotides read TGTGCCAGCAGCGGGGGGATTAGGTACTCTGGCTACACCTTC.

This clone was seen just once. The genes are TRBV5-4 and TRBJ2-3; 11 bases are shared with TRBD2. V dropped 5 bases and J dropped 4; count of bases not matched to a gene: 12. Germline CDR1 is SGHNT and CDR2 is YYREEE (reference sequence). The CDR3 has 17 amino acids. The CDR3 loop reads CASRFRGSGRVSDTQYF. The CDR3 bases are TGTGCCAGCAGGTTCAGGGGTAGCGGGAGGGTTTCAGATACGCAGTATTTT.

The chain couples TRBV6-6 to TRBJ1-5, with 8 positions matching TRBD1. The CDR3 is 16 residues long. The V and J ends lost 6 bases and 6 bases, in that order; junction bases with no gene match: 13. The germline gives CDR1 MNHNY, CDR2 SVGAGI (reference sequence). Here the CDR3 DNA reads TGTGCCAGCAGGCTGGGGGTTGACAGGGGACTTCAGCCCCAGCATTTT. The encoded protein is CASRLGVDRGLQPQHF.

J is TRBJ2-1 and V is TRBV7-6; 11 bases are a match to TRBD2. Per germline, CDR1 SGHVS and CDR2 FNYEAQ. J gave up 5 bases and V 4 bases, and 4 bases lay outside the gene matches. The CDR3 has 15 amino acids. CDR3 region: CASSYPTSGNNEQFF. The CDR3 bases are TGTGCCAGCAGCTACCCGACTAGCGGGAACAATGAGCAGTTCTTC.

The rearrangement uses TRBV7-9 and TRBJ1-2; D is possibly TRBD1 (5 bases). The CDR3 extends over 14 amino acids. Trimming removed 1 base from V and 4 bases from J, with 10 bases in between. Per the germline V gene, CDR1 is SEHNR and CDR2 is FQNEAQ (reference sequence). The CDR3 DNA is TGTGCCAGCAGCTTAGAGACAGTCGCCTATGGCTACACCTTC. It translates to CASSLETVAYGYTF. Variable domain in full (rest from reference TRBV7-9 and TRBJ1-2): DTGVSQNPRHKITKRGQNVTFRCDPISEHNRLYWYRQTLGQGPEFLTYFQNEAQLEKSRLLSDRFSAERPKGSFSTLEIQRTEQGDSAMYLCASSLETVAYGYTFGSGTRLTVV.

This clone was seen only a few times. In nucleotides, the CDR3 is TGTGCCAGCAGTAGGAACACTGAAGCTTTCTTT. It yields the protein CASSRNTEAFF. The chain employs TRBV6-6 and TRBJ1-1, with no clear D. Germline CDR1 is MNHNY and CDR2 is SVGAGI (reference sequence). V gave up 5 bases and J gave up 1 base, with 2 bases separating them. CDR3 length: 11 amino acids.

The J gene is TRBJ2-7, the V gene TRBV6-1; either TRBD1 or TRBD2 may supply D (6 bases each). V gave up 6 bases and J gave up 1 base, with 16 bases separating them. The CDR3 extends over 15 amino acids. The V gene's germline CDR1 is MNHNS and CDR2 SASEGT. This CDR3 reads CASRIAGHASYEQYF. The CDR3 DNA sequence: TGTGCCAGCAGGATCGCGGGACACGCTTCCTACGAGCAGTACTTC.

This clone has a single count. The rearrangement uses TRBV18 and TRBJ1-1, with D uncertain. The CDR3 runs 15 residues. V lost 3 bases to trimming and J lost 0 bases, with 11 bases between them. Germline CDR1 is KGHSH and CDR2 is LQKENI. This CDR3 is CASSPGVSLNTEAFF. Written as DNA, the CDR3 is TGTGCCAGCTCACCGGGCGTCAGCCTGAACACTGAAGCTTTCTTT.

This clone turned up a few times. V usage is TRBV15 and J usage is TRBJ1-5; D uncertain. The CDR3 loop spans 15 amino acids. Deletions cut 0 bases from V and 4 bases from J, with 10 bases between. CDR1 is LNHNV and CDR2 is YYDKDF in the germline V gene (reference sequence). The CDR3 loop is CATSRDNRANQPQHF. For the CDR3, the DNA is TGTGCCACCAGCAGAGACAACCGGGCGAATCAGCCCCAGCATTTT. The full variable domain, with the rest looked up from reference TRBV15 and TRBJ1-5, is DAMVIQNPRYQVTQFGKPVTLSCSQTLNHNVMYWYQQKSSQAPKLLFHYYDKDFNNEADTPDNFQSRRPNTSFCFLDIRSPGLGDTAMYLCATSRDNRANQPQHFGDGTRLSIL.

This clone was seen a handful of times. The rearrangement links TRBV18 to TRBJ2-1; 9 bases are shared with TRBD2. The CDR3 length is 14 residues. Germline CDR1 is KGHSH and CDR2 is LQKENI. V gave up 6 bases and J gave up 5 bases; unmatched junction bases: 5. The CDR3 DNA reads as TGTGCCAGCTCCCTAGCGGGGTCCCACAATGAGCAGTTCTTC. Translation gives CASSLAGSHNEQFF.